Listed below are T cell receptor beta chains from one sample, sequenced in a study of cytomegalovirus exposure and HLA in healthy donors. Some clones are missing from TCRdb's copy, which holds only in-frame ones; the method was immunoSEQ multiplex PCR. This sample has roughly 150,000 clones; less than 90% occur once, and the top ten carry roughly a tenth. Sequences were obtained from PBMCs. The receptors derive from a man aged 30 to 45 in good health and CMV-seropositive. Each CDR3 is given with its conserved first and last residue. Each record gives: V gene, J gene, CDR3 protein.

>TRBV18|TRBJ1-5
CASSPEGDQPQHF
>TRBV28|TRBJ2-7
CASSLPGGTYEQYF
>TRBV18|TRBJ1-1
CASSPTAERTEAFF
>TRBV11-3|TRBJ2-5
CASSLSSGGQETQYF
>TRBV6-6|TRBJ1-2
CASSGHLANGYTF
>TRBV4-3|TRBJ1-2
CASSQDRRSGGYTF
>TRBV9|TRBJ2-5
CASSRRQGEQETQYF
>TRBV27|TRBJ2-7
CASRRKPQGAGEQYF
>TRBV19|TRBJ1-2
CASTWGQEPYGYTF
>TRBV30|TRBJ2-7
CAWRPWDRVYEQYF
>TRBV15|TRBJ1-5
CATSRDGQQNQPQHF
>TRBV5-6|TRBJ2-3
CASSSLSSTDTQYF
>TRBV14|TRBJ2-2
CASSPNAFGSRTGELFF
>TRBV6-5|TRBJ1-1
CASTNQGQGYEAFF
>TRBV5-6|TRBJ1-5
CASSLNGQLGQPQHF
>TRBV5-4|TRBJ2-1
CASSQIPPAAEQFF
>TRBV30|TRBJ2-4
CAWSSAGEPRENIQYF
>TRBV4-1|TRBJ1-2
CASSQEAYGYTF
>TRBV7-6|TRBJ1-3
CASSSRDRVIGNTIYF
>TRBV6-5|TRBJ2-7
CASSYDRAYEQYF
>TRBV27|TRBJ1-2
CASSFLGGGYTF
>TRBV9|TRBJ2-2
CASSPRTSLNGELFF
>TRBV7-2|TRBJ2-7
CASSLGSSSYEQYF
>TRBV19|TRBJ1-3
CASSIQQGVGNTIYF
>TRBV13|TRBJ2-1
CASSLGTGGYNEQFF
>TRBV7-9|TRBJ2-1
CASTRDNEQFF
>TRBV6-5|TRBJ2-7
CASSYSPSGRVHEQYF